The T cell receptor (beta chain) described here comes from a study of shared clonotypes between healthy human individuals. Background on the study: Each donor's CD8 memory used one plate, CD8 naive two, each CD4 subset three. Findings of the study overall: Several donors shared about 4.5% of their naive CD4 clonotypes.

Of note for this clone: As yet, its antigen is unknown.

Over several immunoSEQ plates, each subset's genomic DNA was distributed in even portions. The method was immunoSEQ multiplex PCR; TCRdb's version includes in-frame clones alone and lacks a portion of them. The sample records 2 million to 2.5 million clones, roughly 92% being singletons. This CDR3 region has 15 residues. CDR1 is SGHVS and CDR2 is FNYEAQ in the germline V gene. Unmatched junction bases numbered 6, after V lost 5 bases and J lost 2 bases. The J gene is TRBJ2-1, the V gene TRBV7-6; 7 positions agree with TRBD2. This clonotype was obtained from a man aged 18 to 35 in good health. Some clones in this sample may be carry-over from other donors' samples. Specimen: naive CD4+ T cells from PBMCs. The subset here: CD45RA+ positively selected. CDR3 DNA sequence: TGTGCCAGCAGCCGAATAGCGGGCCCCTACAATGAGCAGTTCTTC. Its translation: CASSRIAGPYNEQFF.